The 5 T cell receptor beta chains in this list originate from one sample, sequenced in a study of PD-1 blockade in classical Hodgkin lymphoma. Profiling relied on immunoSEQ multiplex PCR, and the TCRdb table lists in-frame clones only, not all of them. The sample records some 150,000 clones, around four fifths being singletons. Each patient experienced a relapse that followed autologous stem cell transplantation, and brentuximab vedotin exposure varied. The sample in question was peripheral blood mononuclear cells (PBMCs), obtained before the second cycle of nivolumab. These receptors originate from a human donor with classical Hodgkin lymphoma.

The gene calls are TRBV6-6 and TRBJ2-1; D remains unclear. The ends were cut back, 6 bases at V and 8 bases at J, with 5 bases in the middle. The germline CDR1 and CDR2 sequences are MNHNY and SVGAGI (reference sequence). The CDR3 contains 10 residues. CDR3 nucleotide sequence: TGTGCCAGCAGAGGCCATGAGCAGTTCTTC. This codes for CASRGHEQFF.

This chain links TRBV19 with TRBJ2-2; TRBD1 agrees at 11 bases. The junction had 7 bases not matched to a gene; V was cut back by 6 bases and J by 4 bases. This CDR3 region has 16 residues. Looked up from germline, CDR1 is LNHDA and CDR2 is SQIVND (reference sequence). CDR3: CASRWGGQGATGELFF. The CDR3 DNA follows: TGTGCCAGTAGATGGGGAGGACAGGGGGCCACCGGGGAGCTGTTTTTT.

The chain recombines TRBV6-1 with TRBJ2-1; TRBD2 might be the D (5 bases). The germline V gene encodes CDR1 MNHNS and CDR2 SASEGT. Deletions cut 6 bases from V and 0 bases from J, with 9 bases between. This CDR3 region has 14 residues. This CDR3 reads CASRPTSSYNEQFF. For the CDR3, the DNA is TGTGCCAGCAGGCCTACTAGCTCCTACAATGAGCAGTTCTTC.

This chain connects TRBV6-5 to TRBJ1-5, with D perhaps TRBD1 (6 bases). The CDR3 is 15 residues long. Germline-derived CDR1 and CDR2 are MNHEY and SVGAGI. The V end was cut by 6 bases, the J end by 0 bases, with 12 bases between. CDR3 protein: CASRDRAVSNQPQHF. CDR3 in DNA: TGTGCCAGCAGGGACAGAGCGGTTAGCAATCAGCCCCAGCATTTT.

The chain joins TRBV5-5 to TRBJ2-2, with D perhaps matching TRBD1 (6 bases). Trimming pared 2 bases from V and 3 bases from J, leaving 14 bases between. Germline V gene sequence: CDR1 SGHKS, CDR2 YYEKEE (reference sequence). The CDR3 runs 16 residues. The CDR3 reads CASSFNRVGDTGELFF. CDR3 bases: TGTGCCAGCAGCTTCAACAGGGTAGGGGACACCGGGGAGCTGTTTTTT.